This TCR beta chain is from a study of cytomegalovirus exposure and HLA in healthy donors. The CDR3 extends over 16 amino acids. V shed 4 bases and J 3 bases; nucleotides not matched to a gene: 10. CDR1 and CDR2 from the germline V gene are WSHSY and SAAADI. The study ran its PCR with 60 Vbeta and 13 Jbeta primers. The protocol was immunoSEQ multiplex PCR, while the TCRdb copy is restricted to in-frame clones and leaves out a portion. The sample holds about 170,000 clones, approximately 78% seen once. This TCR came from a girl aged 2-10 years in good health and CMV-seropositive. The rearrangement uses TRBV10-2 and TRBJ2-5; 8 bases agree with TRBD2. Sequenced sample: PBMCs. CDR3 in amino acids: CASSGGRLAPEETQYF. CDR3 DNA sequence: TGCGCCAGCAGTGGTGGGAGACTAGCGCCCGAAGAGACCCAGTACTTC.